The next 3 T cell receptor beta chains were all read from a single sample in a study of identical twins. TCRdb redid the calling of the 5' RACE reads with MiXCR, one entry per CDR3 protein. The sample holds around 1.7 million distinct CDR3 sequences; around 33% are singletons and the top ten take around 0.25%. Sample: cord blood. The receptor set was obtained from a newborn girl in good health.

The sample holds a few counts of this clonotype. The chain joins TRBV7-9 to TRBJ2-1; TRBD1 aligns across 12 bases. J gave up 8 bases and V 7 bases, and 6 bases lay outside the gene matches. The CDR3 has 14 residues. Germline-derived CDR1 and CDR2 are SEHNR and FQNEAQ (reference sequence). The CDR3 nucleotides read TGTGCCAGCACCGCGGGACAGGGGGCCGATGAGCAGTTCTTC. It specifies CASTAGQGADEQFF.

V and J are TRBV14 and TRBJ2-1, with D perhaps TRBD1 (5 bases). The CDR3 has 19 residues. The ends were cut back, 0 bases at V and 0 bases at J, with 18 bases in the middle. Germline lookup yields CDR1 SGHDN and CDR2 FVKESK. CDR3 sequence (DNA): TGTGCCAGCAGCCAAGATTGGGGCTCAACCTCGCGCTCCTACAATGAGCAGTTCTTC. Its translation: CASSQDWGSTSRSYNEQFF.

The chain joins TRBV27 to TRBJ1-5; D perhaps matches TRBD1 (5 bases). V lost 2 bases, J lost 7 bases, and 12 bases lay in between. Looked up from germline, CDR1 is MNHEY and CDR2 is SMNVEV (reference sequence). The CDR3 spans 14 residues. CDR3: CASSLRRGEQPQHF. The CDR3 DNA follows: TGTGCCAGCAGTTTACGGAGGGGTGAGCAGCCCCAGCATTTT.